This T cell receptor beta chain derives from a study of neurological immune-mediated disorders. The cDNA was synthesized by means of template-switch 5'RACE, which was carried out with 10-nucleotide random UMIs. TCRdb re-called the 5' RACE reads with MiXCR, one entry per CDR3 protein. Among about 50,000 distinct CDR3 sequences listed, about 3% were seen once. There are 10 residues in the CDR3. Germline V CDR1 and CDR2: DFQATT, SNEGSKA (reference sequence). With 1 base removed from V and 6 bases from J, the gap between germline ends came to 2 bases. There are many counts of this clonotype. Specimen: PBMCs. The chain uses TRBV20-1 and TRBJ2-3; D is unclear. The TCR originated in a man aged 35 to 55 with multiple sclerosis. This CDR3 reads CSARGDTQYF. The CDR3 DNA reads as TGCAGTGCTAGAGGTGATACGCAGTATTTT.